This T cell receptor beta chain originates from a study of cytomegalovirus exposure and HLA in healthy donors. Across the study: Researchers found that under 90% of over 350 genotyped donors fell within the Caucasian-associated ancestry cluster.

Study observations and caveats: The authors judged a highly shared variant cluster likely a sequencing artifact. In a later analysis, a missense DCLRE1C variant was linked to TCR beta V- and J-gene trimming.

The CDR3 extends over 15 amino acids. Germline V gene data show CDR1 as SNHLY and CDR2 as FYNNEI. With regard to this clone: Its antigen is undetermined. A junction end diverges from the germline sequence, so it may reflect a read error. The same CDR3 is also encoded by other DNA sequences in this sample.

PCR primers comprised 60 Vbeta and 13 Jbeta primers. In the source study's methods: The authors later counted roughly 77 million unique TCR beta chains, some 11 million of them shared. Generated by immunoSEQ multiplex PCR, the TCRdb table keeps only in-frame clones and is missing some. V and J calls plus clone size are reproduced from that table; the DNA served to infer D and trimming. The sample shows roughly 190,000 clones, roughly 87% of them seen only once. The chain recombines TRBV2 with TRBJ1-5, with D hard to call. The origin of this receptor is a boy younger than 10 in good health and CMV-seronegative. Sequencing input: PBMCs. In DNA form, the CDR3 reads TGTGCCAGCATGGACGGGGATAGGAGCAATCAGCCCCAACATTTT. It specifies CASMDGDRSNQPQHF. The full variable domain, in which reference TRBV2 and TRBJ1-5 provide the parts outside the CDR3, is EPEVTQTPSHQVTQMGQEVILRCVPISNHLYFYWYRQILGQKVEFLVSFYNNEISEKSEIFDDQFSVERPDGSNFTLKIRSTKLEDSAMYFCASMDGDRSNQPQHFGDGTRLSIL.